The clone carrying this TCR beta chain was found many times. Its antigen is undetermined. Clones were read by immunoSEQ multiplex PCR, and TCRdb kept only the in-frame ones, dropping some. The repertoire holds some 320,000 clones, around 84% seen once, with around 2% in the top ten. This entry belongs to a study of Ad26.COV2.S vaccination and SARS-CoV-2 variants. Overall study context: In the study, Ad26.COV2.S was injected intramuscularly once, or twice 56 days apart.

The germline CDR1 and CDR2 sequences are MRHNA and SNTAGT. Trimming removed 3 bases from V and 9 bases from J; junction bases left unmatched: 14. CDR3 size: 18 residues. This sample's treatment: roughly 18 received Ad26.COV2.S at low or high dose, single or two shots; 5 received placebo; per-sample allocation not given. Day 63 after the first injection of vaccine or placebo was the sampling time. Whoever gave the sample was an adult aged 18-55 years in Boston. Study-level points and caveats: Placebo recipients had lower spike-specific TCR breadth than vaccine recipients.

The chain joins TRBV6-4 to TRBJ2-1, with 13 bases that match TRBD2. The clonotype comes from a person aged 18-60 years who received the Ad26.COV2.S COVID-19 vaccine or a placebo. The material sequenced was peripheral blood, taken in a trial of Ad26.COV2.S vaccine versus placebo. The CDR3 reads CASSEPTPLAGGPGEQFF. The CDR3 DNA is TGTGCCAGCAGTGAGCCAACGCCACTAGCGGGGGGGCCCGGTGAGCAGTTCTTC.